Listed below are T cell receptor beta chains from one sample, sequenced in a study of T cell responses to AZD1222 COVID-19 vaccine. Profiled with immunoSEQ multiplex PCR; TCRdb holds only in-frame clones, not every one. Altogether 150,000 or so clones are present, about 92% being singletons, with the ten largest covering 5% to 6.5%. The input for sequencing was peripheral blood, taken 28 days after the second AZD1222 dose. The source of these receptors is an adult who received the AZD1222 COVID-19 vaccine. Each CDR3 is given with its conserved first and last residue. D genes are given only for firm matches. A row's size may be missing; if present it is once, few, many or a size class.

clone size,J gene,D gene,V gene,CDR3 DNA,CDR3 protein
-,TRBJ1-5,TRBD1,TRBV11-2,TGTGCCAGCAGCCCCGGACAGGGAGGGTGGCATCCCCAGCATTTT,CASSPGQGGWHPQHF
-,TRBJ2-2,TRBD1,TRBV5-1,TGCGCCAGCAGCCCCTCTCGGGACAGGAACACCGGGGAGCTGTTTTTT,CASSPSRDRNTGELFF
-,TRBJ1-2,-,TRBV5-4,TGTGCCAGCAGCTTGCAGCAGGGTCACTATGGCTACACCTTC,CASSLQQGHYGYTF
-,TRBJ2-2,TRBD2,TRBV19,TGTGCCAGTAGCCCCACTAGCGGGAGATACACCGGGGAGCTGTTTTTT,CASSPTSGRYTGELFF
-,TRBJ2-1,TRBD2,TRBV27,TGTGCCAGCAGTTTTAGGCGGGGACTAGCGGGAGGTAATGAGCAGTTCTTC,CASSFRRGLAGGNEQFF
-,TRBJ2-1,-,TRBV18,TGTGCCAGCTCACCAGGTCAGGGTCTCGATGAGCAGTTCTTC,CASSPGQGLDEQFF
-,TRBJ1-3,-,TRBV18,TGTGCCAGCTCACCACCCCGCGGAAACACCATATATTTT,CASSPPRGNTIYF
-,TRBJ1-5,-,TRBV2,TGTGCCAGCAGTGGGGGCAGGGGCGGCAATCAGCCCCAGCATTTT,CASSGGRGGNQPQHF
-,TRBJ1-5,TRBD1,TRBV6-5,TGTGCCAGCAGGGTCCAGGGGGGCAATCAGCCCCAGCATTTT,CASRVQGGNQPQHF
-,TRBJ1-2,-,TRBV30,TGTGCCTGGAGTAGAGGGGATGGCTACACCTTC,CAWSRGDGYTF
-,TRBJ2-2,-,TRBV7-2,TGTGCCAGCAGCTTGGATACCGGGGAGCTGTTTTTT,CASSLDTGELFF
-,TRBJ2-4,-,TRBV5-4,TGTGCCAGCAGCTTTGGCGGTACCTCCAAAAACATTCAGTACTTC,CASSFGGTSKNIQYF
-,TRBJ2-1,-,TRBV20-1,TGCAGTGCTAGTCCGGAGGGCCTCGATGAGCAGTTCTTC,CSASPEGLDEQFF
-,TRBJ1-2,TRBD1,TRBV6-5,TGTGCCAGCAGTTACGCCGGGACAGTCTATGGCTACACCTTC,CASSYAGTVYGYTF
once,TRBJ2-7,-,TRBV3-1/TRBV3-2,TGTGCCAGCACCGGCAGGGCGAGTTACGAGCAGTACTTC,CASTGRASYEQYF
once,TRBJ2-7,-,TRBV3-1/TRBV3-2,TGTGCCAGCAGCCACTCCGGGCGCAGGGAGCGGTACGAGCAGTACTTC,CASSHSGRRERYEQYF
-,TRBJ2-1,TRBD2,TRBV28,TGTGCCAGCAGTTTGGGACTAGCGGACAAGAGTCCCTACAATGAGCAGTTCTTC,CASSLGLADKSPYNEQFF
-,TRBJ1-2,TRBD1,TRBV6-5,TGTGCCAGCAGTTACCCCCGGGACAGGGGGTTTGGCTACACCTTC,CASSYPRDRGFGYTF
-,TRBJ1-2,-,TRBV5-1,TGCGCCAGCAGCTTGGCCGGGGGGCTCGGGGATGGCTACACCTTC,CASSLAGGLGDGYTF
-,TRBJ2-7,-,TRBV30,TGTGCCTGGAGTCCAGGGGTTGCCTACGAGCAGTACTTC,CAWSPGVAYEQYF
-,TRBJ1-2,TRBD1,TRBV30,TGTGCCTGGGACAGGGCCCGTTCCTCAGGTTATGGCTACACCTTC,CAWDRARSSGYGYTF
-,TRBJ1-6,-,TRBV3-1/TRBV3-2,TGTGCCAGCAGCCAATCTCGGGATTCACCCCTCCACTTT,CASSQSRDSPLHF
-,TRBJ2-6,-,TRBV6-5,TGTGCCAGCAGCCTCAGGGGCTCTGGGGCCAACGTCCTGACTTTC,CASSLRGSGANVLTF
-,TRBJ1-5,-,TRBV7-2,TGTGCCAGCAGCTTTGACGGTGGCAATCAGCCCCAGCATTTT,CASSFDGGNQPQHF
-,TRBJ1-4,-,TRBV18,TGTGCCAGCTCACCACCTGGGTCTGGTGGGCCTAATGAAAAACTGTTTTTT,CASSPPGSGGPNEKLFF
-,TRBJ2-2,TRBD2,TRBV19,TGTGCCAGTAGTCTAGCGGGAGCCGGGGAGCTGTTTTTT,CASSLAGAGELFF
-,TRBJ1-3,-,TRBV5-6,TGTGCCAGCAGCCGCCTTGCTAGCTCTGGAAACACCATATATTTT,CASSRLASSGNTIYF
-,TRBJ2-7,-,TRBV28,TGTGCCAGCAGTACTAGCTGGAGCTCCTACGAGCAGTACTTC,CASSTSWSSYEQYF
-,TRBJ2-7,-,TRBV28,TGTGCCAGCAGTTTCCCAGGGACCCACTACGAGCAGTACTTC,CASSFPGTHYEQYF
-,TRBJ2-3,-,TRBV5-1,TGCGCCAGCAGGCCGCGGACGGGACCCTCAGATACGCAGTATTTT,CASRPRTGPSDTQYF
few,TRBJ2-3,TRBD2,TRBV18,TGTGCCAGCTCACGGTTTCCAAACCTAGCGGGAGGCACAGATACGCAGTATTTT,CASSRFPNLAGGTDTQYF